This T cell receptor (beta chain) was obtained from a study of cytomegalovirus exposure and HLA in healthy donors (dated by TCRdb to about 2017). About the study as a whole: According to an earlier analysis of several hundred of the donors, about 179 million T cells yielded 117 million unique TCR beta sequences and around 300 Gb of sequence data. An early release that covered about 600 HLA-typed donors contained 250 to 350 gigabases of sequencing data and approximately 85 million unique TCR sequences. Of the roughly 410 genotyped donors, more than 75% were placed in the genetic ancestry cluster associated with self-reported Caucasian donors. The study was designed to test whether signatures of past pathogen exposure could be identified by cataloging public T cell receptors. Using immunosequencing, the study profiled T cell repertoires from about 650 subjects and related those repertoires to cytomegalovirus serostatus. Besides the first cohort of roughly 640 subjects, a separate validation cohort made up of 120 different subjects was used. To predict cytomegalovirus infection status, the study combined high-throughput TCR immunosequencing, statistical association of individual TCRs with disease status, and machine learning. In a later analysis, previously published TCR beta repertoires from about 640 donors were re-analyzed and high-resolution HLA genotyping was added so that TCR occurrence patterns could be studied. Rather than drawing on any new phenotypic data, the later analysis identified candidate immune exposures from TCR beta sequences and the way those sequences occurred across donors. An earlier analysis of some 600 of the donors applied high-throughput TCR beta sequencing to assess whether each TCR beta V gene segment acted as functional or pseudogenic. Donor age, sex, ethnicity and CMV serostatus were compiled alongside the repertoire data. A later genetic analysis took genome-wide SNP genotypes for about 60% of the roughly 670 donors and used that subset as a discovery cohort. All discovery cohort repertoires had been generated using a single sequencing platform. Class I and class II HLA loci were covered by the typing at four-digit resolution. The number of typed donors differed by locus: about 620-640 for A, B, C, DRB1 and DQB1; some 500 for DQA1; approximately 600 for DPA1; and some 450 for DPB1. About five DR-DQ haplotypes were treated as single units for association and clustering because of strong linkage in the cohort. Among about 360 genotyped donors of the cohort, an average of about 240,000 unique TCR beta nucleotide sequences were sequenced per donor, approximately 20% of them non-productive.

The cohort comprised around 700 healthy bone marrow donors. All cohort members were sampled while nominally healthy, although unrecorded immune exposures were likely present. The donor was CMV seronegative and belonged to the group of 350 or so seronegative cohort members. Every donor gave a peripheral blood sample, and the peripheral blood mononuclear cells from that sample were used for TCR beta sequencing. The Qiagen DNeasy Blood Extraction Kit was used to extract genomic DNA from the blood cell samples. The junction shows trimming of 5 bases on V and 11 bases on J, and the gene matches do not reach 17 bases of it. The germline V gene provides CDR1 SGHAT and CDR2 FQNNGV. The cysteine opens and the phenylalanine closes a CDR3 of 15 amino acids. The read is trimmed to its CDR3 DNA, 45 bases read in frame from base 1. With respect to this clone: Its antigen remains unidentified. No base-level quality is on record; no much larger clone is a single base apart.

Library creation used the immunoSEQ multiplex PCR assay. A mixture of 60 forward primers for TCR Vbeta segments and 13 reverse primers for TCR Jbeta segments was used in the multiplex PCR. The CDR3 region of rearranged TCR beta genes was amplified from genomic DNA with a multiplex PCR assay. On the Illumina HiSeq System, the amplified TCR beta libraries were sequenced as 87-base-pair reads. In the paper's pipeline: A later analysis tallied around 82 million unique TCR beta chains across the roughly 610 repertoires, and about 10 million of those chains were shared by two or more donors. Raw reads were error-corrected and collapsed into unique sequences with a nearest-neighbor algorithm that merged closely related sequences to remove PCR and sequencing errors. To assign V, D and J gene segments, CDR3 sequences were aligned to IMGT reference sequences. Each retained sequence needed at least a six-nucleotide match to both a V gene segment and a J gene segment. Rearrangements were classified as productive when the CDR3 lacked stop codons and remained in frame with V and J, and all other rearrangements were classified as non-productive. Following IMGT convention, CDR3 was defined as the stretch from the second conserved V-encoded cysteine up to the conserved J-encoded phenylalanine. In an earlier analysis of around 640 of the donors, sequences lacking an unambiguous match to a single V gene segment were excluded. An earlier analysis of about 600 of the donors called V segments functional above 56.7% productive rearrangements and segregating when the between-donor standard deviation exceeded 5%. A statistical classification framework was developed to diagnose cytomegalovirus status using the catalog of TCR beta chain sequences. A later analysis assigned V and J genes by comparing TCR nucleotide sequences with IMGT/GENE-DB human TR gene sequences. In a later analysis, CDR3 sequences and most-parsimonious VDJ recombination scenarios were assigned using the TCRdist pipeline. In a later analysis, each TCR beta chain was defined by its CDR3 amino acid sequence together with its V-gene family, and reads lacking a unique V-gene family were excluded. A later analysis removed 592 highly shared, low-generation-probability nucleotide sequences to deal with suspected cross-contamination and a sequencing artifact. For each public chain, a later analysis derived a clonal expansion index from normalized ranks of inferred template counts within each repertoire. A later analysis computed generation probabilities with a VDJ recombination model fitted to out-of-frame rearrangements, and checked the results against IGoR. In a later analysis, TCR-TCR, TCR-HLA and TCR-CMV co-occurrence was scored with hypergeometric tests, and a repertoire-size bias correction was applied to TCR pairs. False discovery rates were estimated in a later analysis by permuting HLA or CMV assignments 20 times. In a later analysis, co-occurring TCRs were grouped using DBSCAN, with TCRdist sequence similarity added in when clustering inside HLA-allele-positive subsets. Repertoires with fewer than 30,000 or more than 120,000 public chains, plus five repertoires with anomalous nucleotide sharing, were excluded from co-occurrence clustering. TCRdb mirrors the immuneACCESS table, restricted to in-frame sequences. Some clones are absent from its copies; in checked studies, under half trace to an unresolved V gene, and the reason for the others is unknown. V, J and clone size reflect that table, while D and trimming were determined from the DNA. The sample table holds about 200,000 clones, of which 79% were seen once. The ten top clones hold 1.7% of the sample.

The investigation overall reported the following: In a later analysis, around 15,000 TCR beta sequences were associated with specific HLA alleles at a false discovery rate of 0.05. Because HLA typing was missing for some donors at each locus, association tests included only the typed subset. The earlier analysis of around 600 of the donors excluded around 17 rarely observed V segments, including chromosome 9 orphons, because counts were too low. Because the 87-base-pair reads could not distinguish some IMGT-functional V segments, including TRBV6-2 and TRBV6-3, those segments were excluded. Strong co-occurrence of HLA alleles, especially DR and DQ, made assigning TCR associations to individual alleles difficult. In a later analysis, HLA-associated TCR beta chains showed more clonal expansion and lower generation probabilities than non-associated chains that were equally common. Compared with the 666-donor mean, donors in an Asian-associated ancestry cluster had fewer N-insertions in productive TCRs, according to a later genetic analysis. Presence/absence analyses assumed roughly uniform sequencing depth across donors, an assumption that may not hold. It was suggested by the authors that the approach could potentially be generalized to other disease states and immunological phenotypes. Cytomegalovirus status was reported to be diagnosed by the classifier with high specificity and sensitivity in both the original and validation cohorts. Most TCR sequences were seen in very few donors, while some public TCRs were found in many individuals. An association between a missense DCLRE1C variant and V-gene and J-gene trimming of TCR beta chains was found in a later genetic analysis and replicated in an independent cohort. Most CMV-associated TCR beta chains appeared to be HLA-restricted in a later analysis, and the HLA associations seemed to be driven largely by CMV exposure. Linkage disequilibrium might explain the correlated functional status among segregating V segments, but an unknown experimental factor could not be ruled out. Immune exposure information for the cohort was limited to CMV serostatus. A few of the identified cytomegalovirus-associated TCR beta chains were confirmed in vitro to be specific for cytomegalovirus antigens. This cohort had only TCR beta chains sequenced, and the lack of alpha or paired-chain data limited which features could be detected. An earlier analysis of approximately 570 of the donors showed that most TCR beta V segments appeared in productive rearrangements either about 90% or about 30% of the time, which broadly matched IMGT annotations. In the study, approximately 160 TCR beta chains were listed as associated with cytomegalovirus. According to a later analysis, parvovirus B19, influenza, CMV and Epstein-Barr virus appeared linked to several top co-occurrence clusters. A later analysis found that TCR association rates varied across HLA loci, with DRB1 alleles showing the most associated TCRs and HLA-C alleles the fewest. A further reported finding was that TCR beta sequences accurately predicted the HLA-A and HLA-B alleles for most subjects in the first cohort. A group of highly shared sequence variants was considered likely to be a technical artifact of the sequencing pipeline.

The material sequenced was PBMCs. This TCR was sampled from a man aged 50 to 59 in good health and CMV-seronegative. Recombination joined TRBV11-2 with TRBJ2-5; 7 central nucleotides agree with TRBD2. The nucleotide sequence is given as TGTGCCAGCAGCAGCCTCGGGAGGAATAGTAGTGTGCAGTACTTC. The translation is CASSSLGRNSSVQYF.